This T cell receptor beta chain stems from a study of cytomegalovirus exposure and HLA in healthy donors. The study's findings and limits: Cytomegalovirus association was assigned to about 180 TCR beta chains. Association of a missense DCLRE1C variant with TCR beta V- and J-gene trimming was reported in a later analysis. Analysis performed later showed TCR beta chains linked to HLA being more clonally expanded than equally common others. The only immune exposure information that was available was CMV serostatus.

The CDR3 spans 12 residues. With 3 bases removed from V and 4 bases from J, the gap between germline ends came to 9 bases. Per the germline V gene, CDR1 is GTSNPN and CDR2 is SVGIG (reference sequence). Note on this clone: Its target is not known.

The PCR made use of 60 Vbeta and 13 Jbeta primers. Data came from immunoSEQ multiplex PCR; TCRdb stores just in-frame clones and leaves some out. The sample shows approximately 140,000 clones, about 73% of them seen only once. The material sequenced was PBMCs. The source is a man aged 35 to 55 in good health and CMV-seropositive. This chain connects TRBV30 to TRBJ1-1; D uncertain. The CDR3 bases are TGTGCCTGGAGGTCTGTGAGCACTGAAGCTTTCTTT. Protein product: CAWRSVSTEAFF.